This T cell receptor (beta chain) was documented in a study of blood T cell repertoires in COVID-19. The germline V gene has CDR1 KGHDR and CDR2 SFDVKD. This CDR3 region has 15 residues. Trimming pared 4 bases from V and 8 bases from J, leaving 19 bases between. Using immunoSEQ multiplex PCR, the repertoire was profiled, and TCRdb retains in-frame clones only, with some absent. Of around 190,000 clones detected, about 90% appear once; the ten largest clones hold about 9.4%. The sequence was collected from a woman aged 18-29 years who had recovered from COVID-19. V usage is TRBV24-1 and J usage is TRBJ1-2, with D possibly matching TRBD1 (6 bases). The sequenced sample consisted of PBMCs or T cells enriched from blood (not recorded which). The CDR3 sequence: CATSDPGQKRTGYTF. CDR3 bases: TGTGCCACCAGTGACCCGGGACAAAAAAGGACAGGCTACACCTTC.